Shown below are 26 T cell receptor beta chains from a single sample sequenced in a study of identical twins. TCRdb called the 5' RACE reads again in MiXCR, with one record for every CDR3 protein. This sample carries about 220,000 distinct CDR3 sequences, over 5.5% of them seen once, and the ten largest clones take about 14%. These data also formed part of another study, on T cells expressing NK-cell markers.

The sequenced sample was CD8+ T cells sorted from blood. These receptors came from a young woman in good health.

This clonotype was picked up a small number of times. This CDR3 reads CASSDIGNTEAFF. Here the CDR3 DNA reads TGTGCCAGTAGCGACATAGGGAACACTGAAGCTTTCTTT. The chain uses TRBV19 and TRBJ1-1, with D unresolved. Per the germline V gene, CDR1 is LNHDA and CDR2 is SQIVND (reference sequence). The CDR3 contains 13 residues. V was trimmed by 6 bases and J by 1 base, leaving 9 bases between them.

This clonotype has a count of ten or more. The genes are TRBV7-9 and TRBJ2-1; TRBD2 matches 12 bases. Unmatched junction bases numbered 8, after V lost 6 bases and J lost 8 bases. This CDR3 is built from 15 residues. Germline V gives CDR1 SEHNR, CDR2 FQNEAQ (reference sequence). This CDR3 reads CASSPTSGGLDEQFF. The DNA of the CDR3 is TGTGCCAGCAGTCCTACTAGCGGGGGGCTCGATGAGCAGTTCTTC.

Many counts were recorded for this clonotype. The chain links TRBV9 to TRBJ1-2; the match to TRBD1 covers 7 bases. The junction had 15 bases not matched to a gene; V was cut back by 3 bases and J by 4 bases. The CDR3 runs to 17 residues. The germline V gene encodes CDR1 SGDLS and CDR2 YYNGEE. In nucleotides, the CDR3 is TGTGCCAGCAGCGCGACGACAGGGATAAGGGACACCTATGGCTACACCTTC. It is translated as CASSATTGIRDTYGYTF.

This clonotype was found a few times. This rearrangement joins TRBV29-1 to TRBJ1-2; D unclear. With 6 bases removed from V and 8 bases from J, the gap between germline ends came to 19 bases. The CDR3 loop spans 13 amino acids. Per the germline V gene, CDR1 is SQVTM and CDR2 is ANQGSEA. The CDR3 loop reads CSVFPGVGGGYTF. CDR3 in DNA: TGCAGCGTATTCCCCGGCGTCGGAGGGGGCTACACCTTC.

V is TRBV7-3 and J is TRBJ2-3; no clear D gene. The CDR3 is 14 residues long. The V end was cut by 5 bases, the J end by 0 bases, with 9 bases between. Per the germline V gene, CDR1 is SGHTA and CDR2 is FQGTGA. This chain's CDR3 is CASSQDHSTDTQYF. The CDR3 DNA reads TGTGCCAGCAGCCAGGATCACAGCACAGATACGCAGTATTTT.

This clonotype turned up a few times. V gene TRBV27 combines with J gene TRBJ2-1, with D perhaps TRBD1 or TRBD2 (5 bases each). The CDR3 is 15 amino acids. Germline values: CDR1 MNHEY, CDR2 SMNVEV (reference sequence). The V end was cut by 2 bases, the J end by 3 bases, with 11 bases between. The CDR3 region has the DNA TGTGCCAGCAGTTTAGTCAGGGAGAACTACAATGAGCAGTTCTTC. Translating gives CASSLVRENYNEQFF.

This clonotype has ten or more counts. This chain uses TRBV2 with TRBJ1-1; no clear D. Germline lookup yields CDR1 SNHLY and CDR2 FYNNEI. V shed 4 bases and J shed 5 bases, with 8 bases lying between them. The CDR3 extends over 12 amino acids. CDR3 sequence: CASSVSVTEAFF. CDR3 nucleotides: TGTGCCAGCAGTGTCAGTGTTACTGAAGCTTTCTTT.

This clonotype has just a few counts. The CDR3 DNA follows: TGTGCCAGCAGCTTAGGTAGTACGCAGTATTTT. Protein: CASSLGSTQYF. The rearrangement joins TRBV13 to TRBJ2-3; D gene uncertain. Germline-derived CDR1 and CDR2 are PRHDT and FYEKMQ (reference sequence). V lost 0 bases and J 8 bases, leaving 3 bases between the germline ends. This CDR3 is 11 amino acids long.

This clonotype was counted many times. The V and J genes are TRBV11-2 and TRBJ2-7, with D uncertain. Looked up from germline, CDR1 is SGHAT and CDR2 is FQNNGV. This CDR3 spans 13 amino acids. The V end was cut by 3 bases, the J end by 3 bases, with 9 bases between. The CDR3 DNA sequence: TGTGCCAGCAGCTTTGCTGCCGACTACGAGCAGTACTTC. Amino acids: CASSFAADYEQYF. Complete variable domain (other parts from reference TRBV11-2 and TRBJ2-7): EAGVAQSPRYKIIEKRQSVAFWCNPISGHATLYWYQQILGQGPKLLIQFQNNGVVDDSQLPKDRFSAERLKGVDSTLKIQPAKLEDSAVYLCASSFAADYEQYFGPGTRLTVT.

This clonotype was seen a handful of times. This chain joins TRBV25-1 and TRBJ2-1; D call uncertain. The CDR3 has 14 residues. V lost 7 bases to trimming and J lost 6 bases, with 16 bases between them. Germline V gives CDR1 MGHDK, CDR2 SYGVNS. DNA for the CDR3: TGTGCCAGCAAAACCCGCGGCCCTCCCAATGAGCAGTTCTTC. Amino acids: CASKTRGPPNEQFF. The variable domain in full, with the rest retrieved from reference TRBV25-1 and TRBJ2-1, is EADIYQTPRYLVIGTGKKITLECSQTMGHDKMYWYQQDPGMELHLIHYSYGVNSTEKGDLSSESTVSRIRTEHFPLTLESARPSHTSQYLCASKTRGPPNEQFFGPGTRLTVL.

There are a few counts of this clonotype. This chain joins TRBV5-1 and TRBJ2-3, with 7 bases identical to TRBD1. V lost 6 bases to trimming and J lost 4 bases; unmatched junction nucleotides: 8. Germline CDR1 and CDR2: SGHRS and YFSETQ. There are 14 residues in the CDR3. Here the CDR3 DNA reads TGCGCCAGCAACTCAGGGGGTACAGCAGATACGCAGTATTTT. This translates into CASNSGGTADTQYF.

This clonotype was detected ten times or more. The V gene is TRBV6-1, the J gene TRBJ1-2; TRBD1 aligns across 7 bases. This CDR3 comprises 16 residues. CDR1 MNHNS and CDR2 SASEGT come from the germline V gene. V dropped 6 bases and J dropped 1; count of bases not matched to a gene: 11. The CDR3 reads CASSGTADFLNYGYTF. The CDR3 DNA reads as TGTGCCAGCAGCGGGACAGCGGACTTCCTTAACTATGGCTACACCTTC.

The rearrangement joins TRBV11-1 to TRBJ2-3, with D unresolved. The V and J ends lost 6 bases and 6 bases respectively, with 10 bases between them. This CDR3 has 12 amino acids. Germline-derived CDR1 and CDR2 are SGHAT and FQDESV (reference sequence). CDR3 nucleotide sequence: TGTGCCAGCAGTCCTGAATGGGATACGCAGTATTTT. The encoded protein is CASSPEWDTQYF.

The chain links TRBV9 to TRBJ1-1; a possible D gene is TRBD1 (5 bases). The V and J ends lost 0 bases and 3 bases respectively, with 9 bases between them. CDR3 length: 14 amino acids. CDR1 and CDR2 (germline): SGDLS, YYNGEE. The chain's CDR3 is CASSVDRGYTEAFF. The CDR3 DNA reads TGTGCCAGCAGCGTAGATCGGGGGTACACTGAAGCTTTCTTT.

This clonotype was counted a few times. This chain uses TRBV11-2 with TRBJ2-7; the D gene could be TRBD1 or TRBD2 (5 bases each). V was pared by 0 bases and J by 3 bases, with 18 bases between. CDR3 size: 17 residues. Per germline, CDR1 SGHAT and CDR2 FQNNGV. In DNA, the CDR3 is TGTGCCAGCAGCTTAGAATTAGCGCAGGGTGTTCACTACGAGCAGTACTTC. It specifies CASSLELAQGVHYEQYF.

The V and J genes are TRBV13 and TRBJ1-1; no clear D gene. The V and J ends lost 2 bases and 7 bases respectively, with 11 bases between them. CDR1 PRHDT and CDR2 FYEKMQ come from the germline V gene (reference sequence). CDR3 length: 13 amino acids. CDR3 residues: CASSLSTPYEAFF. The CDR3 bases are TGTGCCAGCAGCTTATCGACACCATATGAAGCTTTCTTT. The complete variable domain, with remaining parts taken from reference TRBV13 and TRBJ1-1, reads AAGVIQSPRHLIKEKRETATLKCYPIPRHDTVYWYQQGPGQDPQFLISFYEKMQSDKGSIPDRFSAQQFSDYHSELNMSSLELGDSALYFCASSLSTPYEAFFGQGTRLTVV.

This clonotype was detected ten times or more. CDR3 amino acids: CASNTGTGNSPLHF. The CDR3 coding sequence is TGTGCCAGCAATACCGGGACAGGCAATTCACCCCTCCACTTT. J is TRBJ1-6 and V is TRBV12-3 or TRBV12-4, with TRBD1 matching 8 bases. This CDR3 is built from 14 residues. V was clipped by 7 bases and J by 7 bases; unmatched bases: 6.

The table lists this clonotype with many counts. V gene TRBV6-5 combines with J gene TRBJ1-1, with 9 positions matching TRBD1. Germline loops: CDR1 MNHEY, CDR2 SVGAGI. The CDR3 is 14 residues long. V shed 0 bases, J shed 5 bases, and the junction held 1 base outside the gene matches. CDR3 amino acids: CASSYSQGATEAFF. CDR3 in DNA: TGTGCCAGCAGTTACTCACAGGGGGCAACTGAAGCTTTCTTT.

This clonotype was seen many times. The chain couples TRBV27 to TRBJ2-6; D gene uncertain. The V end lost 5 bases, the J end lost 2 bases, and 1 base lay between the germline ends. Germline CDR1 and CDR2: MNHEY and SMNVEV (reference sequence). The CDR3 is 12 residues long. For the CDR3, the DNA is TGTGCCAGCAGTACTGGGGCCAACGTCCTGACTTTC. Protein sequence: CASSTGANVLTF.

This clonotype was seen at least ten times. The chain carries TRBV6-2 or TRBV6-3 and TRBJ2-1; D possibly corresponds to TRBD2 (5 bases). V lost 0 bases and J 15 bases, leaving 12 bases between the germline ends. Germline lookup yields CDR1 MNHEY and CDR2 SVGEGT. CDR3 length: 12 amino acids. This CDR3 is CASSYSGTEGFF. The CDR3 bases are TGTGCCAGCAGTTACTCCGGAACCGAGGGGTTCTTC.

This clonotype was observed a handful of times. The J gene is TRBJ2-2, the V gene TRBV4-3; D perhaps matches TRBD1 (6 bases). Per germline, CDR1 LGHNA and CDR2 YSLEER. Trimming removed 3 bases at V and 1 base at J, with 9 bases between. The CDR3 spans 15 residues. In nucleotides, the CDR3 is TGCGCCAGCAGCCAGTACAGGGAGAACACCGGGGAGCTGTTTTTT. Protein sequence: CASSQYRENTGELFF.

The sample holds a few counts of this clonotype. V and J are TRBV6-5 and TRBJ2-3; no reliable D call. Germline loops: CDR1 MNHEY, CDR2 SVGAGI. The CDR3 is 14 residues long. V was shortened by 2 bases and J by 2 bases, with 8 bases between the two germline ends. CDR3 nucleotides: TGTGCCAGCAGTTACGTACTCTTCACAGATACGCAGTATTTT. Amino acid sequence: CASSYVLFTDTQYF.

The rearrangement links TRBV21-1 to TRBJ2-7; no DNA check was done on the table's D call, TRBD1. TRBV21-1 counts as a pseudogene. The CDR3 has 14 amino acids. The CDR3 loop reads CASSKGDRTYEQYF. In DNA form, the CDR3 reads TGTGCCAGCAGCAAAGGAGACAGGACCTACGAGCAGTACTTC.

This clonotype was counted at least ten times. The chain links TRBV7-9 to TRBJ1-6; D unclear. The CDR3 extends over 15 amino acids. Trimming stripped 1 base from V and 7 bases from J, with 11 bases between. The germline V gene has CDR1 SEHNR and CDR2 FQNEAQ (reference sequence). The CDR3 sequence: CASSLDDGENSPLHF. The CDR3 DNA reads TGTGCCAGCAGCTTAGACGACGGGGAGAATTCACCCCTCCACTTT.

The genes are TRBV7-9 and TRBJ2-7; D is unresolved. The CDR3 is 11 amino acids. The V end was cut by 5 bases, the J end by 6 bases, with 8 bases between. Germline assignment: CDR1 SEHNR and CDR2 FQNEAQ (reference sequence). CDR3 sequence (DNA): TGTGCCAGCAGCCGGACCGGCGAGCAGTACTTC. Encoded protein: CASSRTGEQYF. The full variable domain, completed using reference TRBV7-9 and TRBJ2-7, is DTGVSQNPRHKITKRGQNVTFRCDPISEHNRLYWYRQTLGQGPEFLTYFQNEAQLEKSRLLSDRFSAERPKGSFSTLEIQRTEQGDSAMYLCASSRTGEQYFGPGTRLTVT.

This clonotype occurred a few times. The chain couples TRBV5-6 to TRBJ2-5, with 7 bases identical to TRBD1. CDR3 length: 15 residues. Germline V gives CDR1 SGHDT, CDR2 YYEEEE. V shed 4 bases and J 2 bases; nucleotides not matched to a gene: 8. CDR3 DNA sequence: TGTGCCAGCAGCCCCGGGACAGACGGGCAAGAGACCCAGTACTTC. It codes for CASSPGTDGQETQYF.